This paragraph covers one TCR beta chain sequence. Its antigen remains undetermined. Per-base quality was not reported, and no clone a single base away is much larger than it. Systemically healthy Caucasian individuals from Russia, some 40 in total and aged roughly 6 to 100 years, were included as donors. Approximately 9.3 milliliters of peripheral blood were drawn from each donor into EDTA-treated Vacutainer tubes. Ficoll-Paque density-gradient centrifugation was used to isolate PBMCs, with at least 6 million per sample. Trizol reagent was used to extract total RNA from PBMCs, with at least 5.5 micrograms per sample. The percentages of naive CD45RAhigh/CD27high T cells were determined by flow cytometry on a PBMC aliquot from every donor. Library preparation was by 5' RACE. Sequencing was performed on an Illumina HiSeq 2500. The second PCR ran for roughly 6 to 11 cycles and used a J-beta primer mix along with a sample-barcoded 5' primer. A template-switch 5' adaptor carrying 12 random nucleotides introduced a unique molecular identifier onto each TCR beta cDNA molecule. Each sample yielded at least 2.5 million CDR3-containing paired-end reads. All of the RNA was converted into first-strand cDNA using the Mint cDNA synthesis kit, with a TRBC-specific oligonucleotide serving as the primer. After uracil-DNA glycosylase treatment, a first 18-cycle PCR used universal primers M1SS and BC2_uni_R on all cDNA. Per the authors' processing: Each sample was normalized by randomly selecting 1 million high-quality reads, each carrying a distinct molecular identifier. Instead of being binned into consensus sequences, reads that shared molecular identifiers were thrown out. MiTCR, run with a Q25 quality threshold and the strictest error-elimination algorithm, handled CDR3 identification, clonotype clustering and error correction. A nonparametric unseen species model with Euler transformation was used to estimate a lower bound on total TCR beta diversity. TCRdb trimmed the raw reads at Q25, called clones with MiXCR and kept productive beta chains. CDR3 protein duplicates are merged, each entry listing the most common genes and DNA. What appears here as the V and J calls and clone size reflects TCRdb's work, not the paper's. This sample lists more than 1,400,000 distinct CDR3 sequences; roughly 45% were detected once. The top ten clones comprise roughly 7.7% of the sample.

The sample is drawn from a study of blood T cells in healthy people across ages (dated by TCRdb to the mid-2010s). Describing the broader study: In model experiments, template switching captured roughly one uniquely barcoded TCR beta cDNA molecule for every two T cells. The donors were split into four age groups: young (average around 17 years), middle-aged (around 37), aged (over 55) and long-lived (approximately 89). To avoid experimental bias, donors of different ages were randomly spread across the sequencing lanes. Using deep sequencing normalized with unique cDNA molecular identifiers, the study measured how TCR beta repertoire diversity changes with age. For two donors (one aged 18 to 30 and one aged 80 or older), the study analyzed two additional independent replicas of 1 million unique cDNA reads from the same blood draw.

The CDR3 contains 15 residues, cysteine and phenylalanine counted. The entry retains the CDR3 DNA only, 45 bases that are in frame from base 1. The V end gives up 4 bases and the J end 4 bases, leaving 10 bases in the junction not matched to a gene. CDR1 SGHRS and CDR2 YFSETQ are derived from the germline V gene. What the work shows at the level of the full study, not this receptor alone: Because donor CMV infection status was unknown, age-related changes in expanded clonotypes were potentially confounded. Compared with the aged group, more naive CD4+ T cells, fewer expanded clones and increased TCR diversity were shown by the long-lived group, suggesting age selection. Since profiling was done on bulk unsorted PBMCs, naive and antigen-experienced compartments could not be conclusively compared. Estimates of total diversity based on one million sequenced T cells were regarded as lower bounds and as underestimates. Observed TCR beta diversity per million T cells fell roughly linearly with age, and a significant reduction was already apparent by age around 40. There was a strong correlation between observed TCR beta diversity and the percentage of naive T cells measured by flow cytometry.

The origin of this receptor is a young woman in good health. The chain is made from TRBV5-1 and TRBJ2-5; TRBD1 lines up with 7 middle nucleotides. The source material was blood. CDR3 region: CASSPIQQGRETQYF. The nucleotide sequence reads TGCGCCAGCAGCCCGATTCAACAGGGGAGAGAGACCCAGTACTTC. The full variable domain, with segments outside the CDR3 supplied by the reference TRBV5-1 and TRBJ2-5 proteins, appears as KAGVTQTPRYLIKTRGQQVTLSCSPISGHRSVSWYQQTPGQGLQFLFEYFSETQRNKGNFPGRFSGRQFSNSRSEMNVSTLELGDSALYLCASSPIQQGRETQYFGPGTRLLVL.